The 24 T cell receptor beta chains listed next were all sequenced from one sample in a study of cytotoxic CD8 clonotypes in ibrutinib-treated CLL (dated by TCRdb to the early 2020s). Library preparation was by the immunoSEQ multiplex PCR assay. Imported from immuneACCESS, the table was reduced by TCRdb to in-frame sequences with V and J called. These copies leave out some clones; in studies compared against another copy, an unresolved V gene accounts for under half, and the cause of the remainder is not known. The sample data list approximately 330,000 clones, and 80% of these were observed just once. Together, the top ten hold approximately 7% of the sample. The sequencing used PBMCs, collected before ibrutinib treatment. The receptors come from a human donor with chronic lymphocytic leukemia.

V gene TRBV9 combines with J gene TRBJ2-7, with D unresolved. The CDR3 sequence is 12 residues long. Germline CDR1 reads SGDLS; CDR2 reads YYNGEE. The V gene lost 2 bases and the J gene lost 3 bases, with 6 bases spanning the gap. The CDR3, as DNA: TGTGCCAGCAGCGTCGCCGACTACGAGCAGTACTTC. It yields the protein CASSVADYEQYF.

The V gene is TRBV16, the J gene TRBJ1-2, with a possible D match to TRBD1 (5 bases). The germline V and J ends were trimmed by 0 bases and 3 bases, with 11 bases remaining between them. The CDR3 is 15 amino acids. CDR1 and CDR2 from the germline V gene are KGHSY and FQNENV. The DNA of the CDR3 is TGTGCCAGCAGCCAATCGTGGGGCAGTGACTATGGCTACACCTTC. It translates to CASSQSWGSDYGYTF.

The genes are TRBV7-6 and TRBJ2-1; the match to TRBD1 covers 9 bases. The ends lost 0 bases at V and 5 bases at J; junction bases unmatched: 8. Germline V gene lookup returns CDR1 SGHVS and CDR2 FNYEAQ. The CDR3 loop spans 17 amino acids. DNA of the CDR3: TGTGCCAGCAGCTTAGCTCCCGCGGGACAGGGAAACAATGAGCAGTTCTTC. Translation: CASSLAPAGQGNNEQFF.

The V and J genes are TRBV15 and TRBJ2-5; D unclear. The germline V and J ends were trimmed by 7 bases and 6 bases, with 15 bases remaining between them. From germline, CDR1 is LNHNV and CDR2 YYDKDF (reference sequence). This CDR3 region has 13 residues. The CDR3 bases are TGTGCCACCAATCTAAGGCAGGACCAGACCCAGTACTTC. Its protein product is CATNLRQDQTQYF.

The chain links TRBV4-2 to TRBJ2-5, with a possible D match to TRBD1 (6 bases). Germline loops: CDR1 LGHNA, CDR2 YNFKEQ. Trimming shortened V by 1 base and J by 5 bases, and 14 bases separated the two germline ends. The CDR3 contains 15 residues. The CDR3 nucleotides read TGTGCCAGCAGCCAAGGGCAGGGGTCAGGGGAGACCCAGTACTTC. It is translated as CASSQGQGSGETQYF.

The chain combines TRBV18 with TRBJ2-7; D is uncertain. V was trimmed by 10 bases and J by 3 bases, leaving 7 bases between them. The CDR3 is 10 amino acids. Germline V lookup: CDR1 KGHSH, CDR2 LQKENI. The CDR3 region has the DNA TGTGCCATCCCTTACTACGAGCAGTACTTC. Protein product: CAIPYYEQYF.

As to this clone: A far larger clone lies a single base away; this is likely a read error. The chain carries TRBV4-1 and TRBJ2-7, with D tentatively TRBD1 (6 bases). This CDR3 has 12 amino acids. V lost 5 bases and J 2 bases, leaving 7 bases between the germline ends. Germline V gene sequence: CDR1 MGHRA, CDR2 YSYEKL. The CDR3 coding sequence is TGCGCCAGCAGCGGGGACACCTACGAGCAGTACTTC. As protein: CASSGDTYEQYF.

This clone showed up just a few times. The gene calls are TRBV4-2 and TRBJ1-5; 7 nucleotides agree with TRBD1. CDR3 size: 17 residues. CDR1 is LGHNA, CDR2 YNFKEQ, per germline. Trimming removed 1 base from V and 6 bases from J; junction bases left unmatched: 12. The CDR3 coding sequence is TGTGCCAGCAGCCAAGGGGCCGACCCAGGGGGAGGTCAGCCCCAGCATTTT. It yields the protein CASSQGADPGGGQPQHF.

The chain joins TRBV5-6 to TRBJ2-7; D remains unclear. V was clipped by 0 bases and J by 7 bases, with 11 bases between them. The CDR3 loop spans 13 amino acids. Germline CDR1 reads SGHDT; CDR2 reads YYEEEE. CDR3 bases: TGTGCCAGCAGCTTGGCTAGAAATATGGAGCAGTACTTC. It specifies CASSLARNMEQYF.

In DNA form, the CDR3 reads TGTGCCAGCAGTGAATTCAGGGACACTGAAGCTTTCTTT. Translation: CASSEFRDTEAFF. The chain joins TRBV25-1 to TRBJ1-1, with D maybe TRBD1 (5 bases). The CDR3 extends over 13 amino acids. The V gene's germline CDR1 is MGHDK and CDR2 SYGVNS. Between the trimmed V and J ends, which lost 1 base and 3 bases, there was a span of 6 bases.

The chain recombines TRBV7-2 with TRBJ1-4, with TRBD1 identical over 12 bases. J lost 5 bases, V lost 3 bases, and 10 bases had no gene match. The germline CDR1 and CDR2 sequences are SGHTA and FQGNSA. This CDR3 comprises 18 residues. CDR3 protein: CASSFHRDRGLGNEKLFF. In nucleotides, the CDR3 is TGTGCCAGCAGCTTTCACCGGGACAGGGGGCTCGGAAATGAAAAACTGTTTTTT.

The chain employs TRBV11-3 and TRBJ2-1, with a weak D call TRBD2 (6 bases). V lost 5 bases and J lost 5, with 16 bases in between. This CDR3 is built from 15 residues. The germline V gene has CDR1 SGHNT and CDR2 YENEEA. The CDR3 here is CASSRGTLGNNEQFF. The CDR3 DNA reads as TGTGCCAGCAGCCGCGGGACCCTTGGAAACAATGAGCAGTTCTTC.

The V and J genes are TRBV19 and TRBJ2-5, with a weak D call TRBD2 (6 bases). The CDR3 runs 16 residues. V was clipped by 3 bases and J by 2 bases, with 16 bases between them. CDR1 is LNHDA and CDR2 is SQIVND in the germline V gene (reference sequence). The CDR3: CASSIGRRAKQETQYF. As DNA, the CDR3 is TGTGCCAGTAGTATTGGGAGGCGGGCCAAACAAGAGACCCAGTACTTC.

This clone was picked up a small number of times. The V gene is TRBV11-3, the J gene TRBJ2-3, with D perhaps matching TRBD2 (5 bases). Germline loops: CDR1 SGHNT, CDR2 YENEEA. CDR3 size: 13 residues. V was pared by 3 bases and J by 5 bases, with 9 bases between. CDR3 region: CASSFSGGDTQYF. The CDR3 DNA reads TGTGCCAGCAGCTTCAGCGGTGGAGATACGCAGTATTTT.

This clone was seen more than once but under ten times. V and J are TRBV4-3 and TRBJ1-2, with D perhaps TRBD1 (5 bases). The CDR3 is made up of 17 amino acids. V gave up 1 base and J gave up 0 bases, with 15 bases separating them. Germline-derived CDR1 and CDR2 are LGHNA and YSLEER. In DNA form, the CDR3 reads TGCGCCAGCAGCCAAGTCTTCCCGGCAGGGCCTAACTATGGCTACACCTTC. Translating it yields CASSQVFPAGPNYGYTF.

V usage is TRBV15 and J usage is TRBJ2-7; tentatively, D is TRBD1 (5 bases). The CDR3 has 15 amino acids. V was pared by 0 bases and J by 3 bases, with 12 bases between. CDR1 is LNHNV and CDR2 is YYDKDF in the germline V gene (reference sequence). The DNA for the CDR3 is TGTGCCACCAGCAGAGATCGACAGAGCTACTACGAGCAGTACTTC. This gives the protein CATSRDRQSYYEQYF.

In this sample, this clone turned up once. The chain joins TRBV4-3 to TRBJ1-1, with D possibly being TRBD1 (5 bases). V dropped 1 base and J dropped 1 base, with 16 bases sitting between them. CDR3 length equals 17 residues. Germline-derived CDR1 and CDR2 are LGHNA and YSLEER. CDR3 amino acids: CASSQGSGPGWNTEAFF. In DNA form, the CDR3 reads TGCGCCAGCAGCCAAGGGTCAGGGCCCGGTTGGAACACTGAAGCTTTCTTT.

This clone was counted between two and nine times. The rearrangement uses TRBV30 and TRBJ1-2, with D possibly matching TRBD1 (6 bases). V was clipped by 0 bases and J by 4 bases, with 12 bases between them. Germline V lookup: CDR1 GTSNPN, CDR2 SVGIG (reference sequence). This CDR3 spans 14 amino acids. CDR3 loop: CAWSVTGALYGYTF. The CDR3 nucleotides are TGTGCCTGGAGTGTGACAGGCGCTCTCTATGGCTACACCTTC.

The chain joins TRBV19 to TRBJ2-3; D may match TRBD1 or TRBD2 (6 bases each). This CDR3 comprises 12 residues. The V end lost 6 bases, the J end lost 6 bases, and 10 bases lay between the germline ends. The germline V gene encodes CDR1 LNHDA and CDR2 SQIVND (reference sequence). CDR3 residues: CASRGGWDTQYF. CDR3 in DNA: TGTGCCAGTAGAGGGGGGTGGGATACGCAGTATTTT.

The chain joins TRBV29-1 to TRBJ1-2; 7 bases align to TRBD1. V lost 4 bases to trimming and J lost 4 bases; unmatched junction nucleotides: 6. The CDR3 spans 13 residues. From germline, CDR1 is SQVTM and CDR2 ANQGSEA. This CDR3 is CSVGGSGGYGYTF. CDR3 coding DNA: TGCAGCGTTGGAGGGTCAGGGGGCTATGGCTACACCTTC.

The J gene is TRBJ1-2, the V gene TRBV18, with 9 nucleotides matching TRBD1. The CDR3 is 16 amino acids. The V and J ends lost 3 bases and 0 bases, in that order; junction bases with no gene match: 5. The germline V gene encodes CDR1 KGHSH and CDR2 LQKENI. DNA for the CDR3: TGTGCCAGCTCACCTCGGACAGGGGTAGCTAACTATGGCTACACCTTC. Translated: CASSPRTGVANYGYTF.

This chain joins TRBV5-5 and TRBJ2-1; a possible D gene is TRBD2 (6 bases). The CDR3 is 17 amino acids. In germline, CDR1 is SGHKS, CDR2 YYEKEE (reference sequence). V dropped 4 bases and J dropped 1 base, with 18 bases sitting between them. The chain's CDR3 is CASSRLISGFSYNEQFF. CDR3 sequence (DNA): TGTGCCAGCAGCCGGCTGATTAGCGGATTTTCCTACAATGAGCAGTTCTTC.

The V and J genes are TRBV11-2 and TRBJ1-5; D not resolved. V lost 3 bases, J lost 1 base, and 10 bases lay in between. The CDR3 has 15 amino acids. CDR1 SGHAT and CDR2 FQNNGV come from the germline V gene. The CDR3 coding sequence is TGTGCCAGCAGCTTCGATGGGCTCAGCAATCAGCCCCAGCATTTT. Amino acid sequence: CASSFDGLSNQPQHF.

The V and J genes are TRBV5-1 and TRBJ2-1; perhaps D is TRBD1 or TRBD2 (5 bases each). Trimming took 3 bases from V and 5 from J, leaving 9 bases between them. The CDR3 has 13 residues. From germline, CDR1 is SGHRS and CDR2 YFSETQ. CDR3 protein: CASSSGRDNEQFF. DNA of the CDR3: TGCGCCAGCAGCTCGGGACGGGACAATGAGCAGTTCTTC.